This is a list of T cell receptor beta chains from one sample in a study of blood T cell repertoires in COVID-19. The method was immunoSEQ multiplex PCR; TCRdb's version includes in-frame clones alone and lacks a portion of them. The sample lists a few hundred thousand clones, 80% to 90% occurring once. Sample: PBMCs or T cells enriched from blood (not recorded which). The source of these receptors is a man in his forties in a cohort exposed to, infected with or recovered from COVID-19 (not recorded which). Both conserved end residues are part of each CDR3.

V	J	CDR3
TRBV5-5	TRBJ1-1	CASSLPGNTEAFF
TRBV18	TRBJ2-5	CASSPGGQETQYF
TRBV28	TRBJ1-1	CASTGQMNTEAFF
TRBV7-2	TRBJ1-1	CASSLGQGSTEAFF
TRBV10-3	TRBJ1-1	CAISESGGTEAFF
TRBV27	TRBJ1-1	CASSPERDRNTEAFF
TRBV3-1/TRBV3-2	TRBJ2-3	CASSQGLAGSRNTQYF
TRBV7-3	TRBJ2-3	CASSPGTSGSNTQYF
TRBV13	TRBJ2-6	CASIKRAGVLGGANVLTF
TRBV28	TRBJ2-7	CASSLWREGYEQYF
TRBV28	TRBJ2-7	CASSSPGLAGGYEQYF
TRBV3-1/TRBV3-2	TRBJ2-6	CASSLGQGSGANVLTF
TRBV11-2	TRBJ2-1	CASSLVSQGTEFF
TRBV6-5	TRBJ1-3	CASSYSGSGSGNTIYF
TRBV30	TRBJ1-1	CAWSVGGLNTEAFF
TRBV27	TRBJ2-7	CASSTPGTGVYEQYF
TRBV5-1	TRBJ2-1	CASSLVAESYNEQFF
TRBV2	TRBJ2-7	CASKASETYEQYF
TRBV7-2	TRBJ1-6	CASSLVGQINSPLHF
TRBV5-1	TRBJ1-1	CASSGELGTGGYGTEAFF
TRBV4-1	TRBJ2-7	CASSQEGTRYPYEQYF
TRBV29-1	TRBJ1-4	CSVEVSNEKLFF
TRBV7-9	TRBJ2-3	CASSLGQGMADTQYF